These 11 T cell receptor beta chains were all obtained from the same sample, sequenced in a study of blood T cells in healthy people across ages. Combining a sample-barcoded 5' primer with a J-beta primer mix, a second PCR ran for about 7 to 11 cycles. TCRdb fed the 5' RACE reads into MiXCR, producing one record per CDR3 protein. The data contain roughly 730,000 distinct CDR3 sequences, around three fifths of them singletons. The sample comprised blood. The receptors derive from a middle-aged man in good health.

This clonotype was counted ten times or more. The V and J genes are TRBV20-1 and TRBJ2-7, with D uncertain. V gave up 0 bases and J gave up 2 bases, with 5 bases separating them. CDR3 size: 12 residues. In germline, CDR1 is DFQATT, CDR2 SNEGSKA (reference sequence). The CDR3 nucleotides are TGCAGTGCTAGAGAAACAGCCTACGAGCAGTACTTC. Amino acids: CSARETAYEQYF.

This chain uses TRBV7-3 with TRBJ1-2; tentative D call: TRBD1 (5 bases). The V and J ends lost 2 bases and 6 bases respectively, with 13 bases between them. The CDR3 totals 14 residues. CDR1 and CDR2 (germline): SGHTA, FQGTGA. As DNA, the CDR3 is TGTGCCAGCAGCTTAGGGCAGGGACCCCATGGCTACACCTTC. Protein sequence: CASSLGQGPHGYTF.

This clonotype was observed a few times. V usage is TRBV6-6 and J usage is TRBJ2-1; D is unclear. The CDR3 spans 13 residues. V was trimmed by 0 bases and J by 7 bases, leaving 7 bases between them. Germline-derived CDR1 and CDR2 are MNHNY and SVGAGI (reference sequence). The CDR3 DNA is TGTGCCAGCAGTTACTCCCTGTCGAATGAGCAGTTCTTC. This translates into CASSYSLSNEQFF.

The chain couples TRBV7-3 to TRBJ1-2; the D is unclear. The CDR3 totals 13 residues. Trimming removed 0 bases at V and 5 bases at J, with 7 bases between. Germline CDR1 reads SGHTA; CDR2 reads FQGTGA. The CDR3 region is CASSLTEAYGYTF. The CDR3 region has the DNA TGTGCCAGCAGCTTAACAGAGGCTTATGGCTACACCTTC.

The CDR3 sequence is CASRVQGNPYEQYF. The CDR3, as DNA: TGTGCCAGCCGCGTACAGGGGAATCCCTACGAGCAGTACTTC. The genes are TRBV27 and TRBJ2-7; 7 bases fit TRBD1. The V gene's germline CDR1 is MNHEY and CDR2 SMNVEV (reference sequence). Germline trimming cut 8 bases from V and 2 bases from J; bases unmatched to any gene: 9. The CDR3 loop spans 14 amino acids.

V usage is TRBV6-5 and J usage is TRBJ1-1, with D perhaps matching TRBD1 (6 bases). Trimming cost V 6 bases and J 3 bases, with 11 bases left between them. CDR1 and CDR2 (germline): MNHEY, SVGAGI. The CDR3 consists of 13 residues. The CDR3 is CASRQGPHTEAFF. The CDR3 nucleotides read TGTGCCAGCAGACAGGGCCCCCACACTGAAGCTTTCTTT.

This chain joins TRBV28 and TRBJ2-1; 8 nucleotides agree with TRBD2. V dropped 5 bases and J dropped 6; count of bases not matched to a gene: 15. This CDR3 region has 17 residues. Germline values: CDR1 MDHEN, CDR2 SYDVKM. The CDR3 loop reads CASSRLGLGREVNEQFF. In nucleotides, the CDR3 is TGTGCCAGCAGTCGTTTGGGTTTAGGGCGGGAGGTCAATGAGCAGTTCTTC. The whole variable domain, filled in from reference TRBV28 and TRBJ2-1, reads DVKVTQSSRYLVKRTGEKVFLECVQDMDHENMFWYRQDPGLGLRLIYFSYDVKMKEKGDIPEGYSVSREKKERFSLILESASTNQTSMYLCASSRLGLGREVNEQFFGPGTRLTVL.

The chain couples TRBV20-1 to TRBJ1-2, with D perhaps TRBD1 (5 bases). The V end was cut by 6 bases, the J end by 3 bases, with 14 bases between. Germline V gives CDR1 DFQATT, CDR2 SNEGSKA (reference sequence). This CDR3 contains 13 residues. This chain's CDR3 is CSAPRRVDYGYTF. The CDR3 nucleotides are TGCAGTGCCCCTCGCAGGGTGGACTATGGCTACACCTTC.

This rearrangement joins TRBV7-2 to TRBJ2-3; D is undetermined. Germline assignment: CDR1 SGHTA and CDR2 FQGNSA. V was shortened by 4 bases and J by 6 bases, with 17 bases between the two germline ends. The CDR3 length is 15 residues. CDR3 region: CASSSNISPADTQYF. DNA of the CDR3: TGTGCCAGCAGCTCCAACATCAGCCCGGCTGATACGCAGTATTTT.

CDR3 sequence: CASSQGLAGMLSGANVLTF. The CDR3 region has the DNA TGTGCCAGCAGCCAGGGACTAGCGGGAATGTTATCTGGGGCCAACGTCCTGACTTTC. This chain uses TRBV7-6 with TRBJ2-6, with TRBD2 matching 13 bases. J gave up 1 base and V 5 bases, and 8 bases lay outside the gene matches. This CDR3 spans 19 amino acids. Looked up from germline, CDR1 is SGHVS and CDR2 is FNYEAQ.

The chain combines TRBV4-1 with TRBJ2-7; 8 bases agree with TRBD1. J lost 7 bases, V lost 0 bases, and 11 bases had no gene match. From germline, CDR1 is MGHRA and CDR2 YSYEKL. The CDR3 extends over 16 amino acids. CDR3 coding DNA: TGCGCCAGCAGCCAAGATGAGGGAGACAGGGGCTATGAGCAGTACTTC. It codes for CASSQDEGDRGYEQYF.